The TCR beta chain described here comes from a study of blood T cell repertoires in COVID-19. Study at large: Samples taken during acute and convalescent COVID-19 were collected in the United States, Italy and Spain.

In the original workflow: Estimation of nucleated cell counts was performed using reference gene primer amplification. Profiled with immunoSEQ multiplex PCR; TCRdb holds only in-frame clones, not every one. V and J calls and clone size come straight from that table; D and trimming were deduced from the DNA. This sample has fewer than 350,000 clones; roughly 89% occur once, and the top ten carry around 9.9%. Germline V gives CDR1 SNHLY, CDR2 FYNNEI. Trimming shortened V by 10 bases and J by 6 bases, and 10 bases separated the two germline ends. CDR3 size: 11 residues. This sequence was found in a man aged 25-40 years with COVID-19, enrolled during active disease. The V and J genes are TRBV2 and TRBJ2-1; D gene uncertain. What was sequenced was peripheral blood. In DNA, the CDR3 is TGTGCCACGCTACGGAGCAATGAGCAGTTCTTC. It is translated as CATLRSNEQFF.